Here is one T cell receptor (beta chain) with its context. Its antigen is undetermined. Naive CD8 cells, CD45RO-negative and positively selected for CCR7, excluded terminally differentiated effector memory CD45RA+ cells. The sample is drawn from a study of shared clonotypes between healthy human individuals. Notes on the study in general: Of the naive CD4 clonotypes, about 5% were shared across a handful of donors.

Germline CDR1 reads MNHEY; CDR2 reads SMNVEV (reference sequence). This CDR3 has 18 residues. V trimming: 6 bases; J trimming: 4 bases; junction bases outside the gene matches: 21. The data were produced by immunoSEQ multiplex PCR, yet TCRdb's version contains in-frame clones alone and is incomplete. The sample includes about 1.9 million clones, about 94% of them seen just once. This rearrangement joins TRBV27 to TRBJ2-7, with TRBD1 matching 7 bases. The sequenced material came from naive CD8+ T cells from PBMCs. The clonotype was recovered from a young man in good health. Some clones in this sample may be carry-over from other donors' samples. CDR3 amino acids: CASRHLKTFGTEIYEQYF. The CDR3, as DNA: TGTGCCAGCAGACATCTTAAAACCTTCGGGACAGAGATTTACGAGCAGTACTTC.